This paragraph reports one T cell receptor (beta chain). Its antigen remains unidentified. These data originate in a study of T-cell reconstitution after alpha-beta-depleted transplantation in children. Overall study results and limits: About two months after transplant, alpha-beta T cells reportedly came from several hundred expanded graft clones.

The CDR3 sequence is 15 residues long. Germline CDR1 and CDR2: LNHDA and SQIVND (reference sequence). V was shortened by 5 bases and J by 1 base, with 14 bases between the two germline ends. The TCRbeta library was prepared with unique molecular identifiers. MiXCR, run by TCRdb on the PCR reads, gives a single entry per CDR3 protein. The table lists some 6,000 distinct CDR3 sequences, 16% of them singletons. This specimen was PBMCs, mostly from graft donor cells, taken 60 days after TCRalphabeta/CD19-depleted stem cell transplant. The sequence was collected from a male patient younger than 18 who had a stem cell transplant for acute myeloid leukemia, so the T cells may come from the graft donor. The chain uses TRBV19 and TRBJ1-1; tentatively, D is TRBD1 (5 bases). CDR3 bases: TGTGCCAGTAGTCTTCAGGGTAGTCAGAACACTGAAGCTTTCTTT. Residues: CASSLQGSQNTEAFF. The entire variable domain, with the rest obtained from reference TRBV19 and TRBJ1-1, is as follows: DGGITQSPKYLFRKEGQNVTLSCEQNLNHDAMYWYRQDPGQGLRLIYYSQIVNDFQKGDIAEGYSVSREKKESFPLTVTSAQKNPTAFYLCASSLQGSQNTEAFFGQGTRLTVV.